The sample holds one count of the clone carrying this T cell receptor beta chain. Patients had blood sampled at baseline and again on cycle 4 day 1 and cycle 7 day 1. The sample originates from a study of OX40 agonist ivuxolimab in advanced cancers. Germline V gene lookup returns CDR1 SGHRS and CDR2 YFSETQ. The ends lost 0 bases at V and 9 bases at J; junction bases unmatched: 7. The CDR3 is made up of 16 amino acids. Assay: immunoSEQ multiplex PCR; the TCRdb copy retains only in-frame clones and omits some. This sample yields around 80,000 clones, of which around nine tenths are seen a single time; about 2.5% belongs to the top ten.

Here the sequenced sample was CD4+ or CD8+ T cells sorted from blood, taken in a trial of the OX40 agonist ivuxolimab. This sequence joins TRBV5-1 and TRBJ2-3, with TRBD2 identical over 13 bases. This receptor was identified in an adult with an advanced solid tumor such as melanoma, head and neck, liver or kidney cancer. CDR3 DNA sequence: TGCGCCAGCAGCTTGGCAGGACTAGCGGGGGTGACAACGCAGTATTTT. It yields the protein CASSLAGLAGVTTQYF.